The 22 T cell receptor beta chains below come from one sample, sequenced in a study of blood T cells in healthy people across ages. A second 7 to 11 cycle PCR used barcoded and J-beta primers. TCRdb reprocessed the 5' RACE reads with MiXCR, giving one entry per CDR3 protein. The sample holds approximately 790,000 distinct CDR3 sequences, less than 80% seen once. The material sequenced was blood. The receptor set was obtained from a man younger than 45 in good health.

In the case of this clonotype: One end of the junction does not line up with germline, which may come from a read error. The chain links TRBV9 to TRBJ2-2; 10 nucleotides align to TRBD1. Germline V gene sequence: CDR1 SGDLS, CDR2 YYNGEE. The CDR3 has 16 residues. The CDR3 DNA is TGTGCCCGCAGCCTAGGACAGGGGGTTCGAACCGGGGAGCTGTTTTTT. It translates to CARSLGQGVRTGELFF.

V gene TRBV6-1 combines with J gene TRBJ1-1; the match to TRBD1 covers 7 bases. V trimming: 2 bases; J trimming: 4 bases; junction bases outside the gene matches: 7. CDR1 MNHNS and CDR2 SASEGT come from the germline V gene. The CDR3 runs to 15 residues. CDR3 sequence reads: CASSEWRGPGTEAFF. The DNA for the CDR3 is TGTGCCAGCAGTGAATGGAGGGGGCCGGGCACTGAAGCTTTCTTT.

This clonotype showed up just once. This chain uses TRBV6-4 with TRBJ2-3, with D possibly called TRBD1 or TRBD2 (5 bases each). CDR3 size: 14 residues. Germline-derived CDR1 and CDR2 are MRHNA and SNTAGT. The V gene lost 3 bases and the J gene lost 4 bases, with 11 bases spanning the gap. The CDR3 is CASSEGHGADTQYF. CDR3 coding DNA: TGTGCCAGCAGTGAGGGGCACGGGGCAGATACGCAGTATTTT.

V gene TRBV9 combines with J gene TRBJ1-2, with D perhaps matching TRBD1 (6 bases). Germline lookup yields CDR1 SGDLS and CDR2 YYNGEE. Trimming stripped 3 bases from V and 4 bases from J, with 19 bases between. This CDR3 has 16 amino acids. CDR3: CASSAPPPDSIYGYTF. The CDR3 nucleotides read TGTGCCAGCAGCGCCCCCCCTCCGGACAGCATCTATGGCTACACCTTC.

The chain has TRBV6-1 and TRBJ2-1; TRBD1 matches at 8 bases. The CDR3 spans 16 residues. V dropped 6 bases and J dropped 7; count of bases not matched to a gene: 14. Per the germline V gene, CDR1 is MNHNS and CDR2 is SASEGT. The CDR3 loop reads CASRRTGLSRGNEQFF. The CDR3 DNA reads as TGTGCCAGCAGAAGGACAGGGCTATCCCGGGGGAATGAGCAGTTCTTC.

The V gene is TRBV29-1, the J gene TRBJ2-4, with TRBD1 identical over 7 bases. Germline CDR1 SQVTM, CDR2 ANQGSEA. V trimming: 6 bases; J trimming: 11 bases; junction bases outside the gene matches: 10. This CDR3 comprises 12 residues. The CDR3 DNA reads TGCAGCGTAGAGAAATTTACAGGGGTTCAGTACTTC. Translated, it gives CSVEKFTGVQYF.

V usage is TRBV6-5 and J usage is TRBJ2-3; TRBD1 aligns across 7 bases. J gave up 8 bases and V 0 bases, and 8 bases lay outside the gene matches. Germline V gene lookup returns CDR1 MNHEY and CDR2 SVGAGI. CDR3 length: 15 residues. DNA of the CDR3: TGTGCCAGCAGTTACTCGGGACAGTACATAGGTACGCAGTATTTT. It encodes CASSYSGQYIGTQYF.

The chain couples TRBV5-1 to TRBJ2-7; a possible D gene is TRBD2 (6 bases). Germline V lookup: CDR1 SGHRS, CDR2 YFSETQ. V lost 1 base and J 2 bases, leaving 13 bases between the germline ends. This CDR3 region has 15 residues. The CDR3 region is CASSLSAGKTYEQYF. The DNA of the CDR3 is TGCGCCAGCAGCTTGTCTGCGGGGAAAACCTACGAGCAGTACTTC.

The genes are TRBV4-2 and TRBJ1-5; D is unresolved. This CDR3 comprises 14 residues. Germline CDR1 reads LGHNA; CDR2 reads YNFKEQ. Trimming cost V 2 bases and J 7 bases, with 12 bases left between them. The CDR3, as DNA: TGTGCCAGCAGCCAATCCGCGTCGGCGCAGCCCCAGCATTTT. Amino acid sequence: CASSQSASAQPQHF.

The chain carries TRBV4-1 and TRBJ1-2; D not certain. The CDR3 runs to 13 residues. CDR1 is MGHRA and CDR2 is YSYEKL in the germline V gene. The V and J ends lost 2 bases and 6 bases respectively, with 10 bases between them. The CDR3 here is CASSQSDSDGYTF. The CDR3 DNA is TGCGCCAGCAGCCAATCCGATAGCGATGGCTACACCTTC.

The rearrangement uses TRBV6-2 or TRBV6-3 and TRBJ1-2; no clear D gene. Germline V CDR1 and CDR2: MNHEY, SVGEGT. The CDR3 runs 13 residues. The ends were cut back, 5 bases at V and 4 bases at J, with 11 bases in the middle. The CDR3 sequence: CASSMDGSYGYTF. For the CDR3, the DNA is TGTGCCAGCAGTATGGACGGAAGCTATGGCTACACCTTC.

The chain recombines TRBV6-5 with TRBJ1-5, with a weak D call TRBD1 (6 bases). V was trimmed by 6 bases and J by 6 bases, leaving 12 bases between them. Germline CDR1 MNHEY, CDR2 SVGAGI. The length of the CDR3 is 13 residues. CDR3 sequence reads: CASRSLRGQPQHF. CDR3 sequence (DNA): TGTGCCAGCAGGAGCCTCAGGGGTCAGCCCCAGCATTTT.

The gene calls are TRBV4-2 and TRBJ2-1; 9 nucleotides match TRBD1. Germline loops: CDR1 LGHNA, CDR2 YNFKEQ. This CDR3 spans 19 amino acids. Germline trimming cut 1 base from V and 5 bases from J; bases unmatched to any gene: 15. DNA for the CDR3: TGTGCCAGCAGCCAAGCGGGGACAGGGTCCCCCTCTAAAAACAATGAGCAGTTCTTC. This gives the protein CASSQAGTGSPSKNNEQFF.

The chain links TRBV11-2 to TRBJ2-3; no definite D call. Germline loops: CDR1 SGHAT, CDR2 FQNNGV. There are 12 residues in the CDR3. Trimming removed 7 bases from V and 2 bases from J, with 7 bases in between. DNA of the CDR3: TGTGCCAGCACTTACCCCACAGATACGCAGTATTTT. Translating gives CASTYPTDTQYF.

The chain links TRBV12-3 or TRBV12-4 to TRBJ2-1; D possibly corresponds to TRBD1 (5 bases). The DNA end favors TRBJ2-7, so the J call may be wrong. The CDR3 contains 14 residues. CDR3 amino acids: CASNLQATYTEQYF. The CDR3, as DNA: TGTGCCAGCAACTTACAGGCGACCTACACTGAGCAGTACTTC.

This chain joins TRBV3-1 and TRBJ1-2; no definite D call. The CDR3 spans 13 residues. V shed 0 bases and J shed 4 bases, with 6 bases lying between them. From germline, CDR1 is LGHDT and CDR2 YNNKEL (reference sequence). The DNA of the CDR3 is TGTGCCAGCAGCCAAGATCTCCTCTATGGCTACACCTTC. Translation: CASSQDLLYGYTF.

The V and J genes are TRBV20-1 and TRBJ2-1; 7 bases map to TRBD1. The tail of the sequence fits TRBJ2-7 better, so the J call may be wrong. The CDR3 runs to 15 residues. From germline, CDR1 is DFQATT and CDR2 SNEGSKA (reference sequence). Here the CDR3 DNA reads TGCAGTGCAGCACGCCGGGACAGATCCTACAATGAGCAGTACTTC. It specifies CSAARRDRSYNEQYF.

The V and J genes are TRBV7-2 and TRBJ2-1; D uncertain. Germline lookup yields CDR1 SGHTA and CDR2 FQGNSA. The length of the CDR3 is 15 residues. The germline V and J ends were trimmed by 5 bases and 2 bases, with 13 bases remaining between them. DNA of the CDR3: TGTGCCAGCAGCCTAGGTACAGACGCCTACAATGAGCAGTTCTTC. Its protein product is CASSLGTDAYNEQFF.

This clonotype has more than one count but fewer than ten. The J gene is TRBJ2-4, the V gene TRBV6-2 or TRBV6-3, with D possibly called TRBD1 or TRBD2 (5 bases each). This CDR3 contains 13 residues. Trimming cost V 6 bases and J 9 bases, with 15 bases left between them. Germline-derived CDR1 and CDR2 are MNHEY and SVGEGT. The CDR3 coding sequence is TGTGCCAGCAGCCCGGGATCTAGGGGCATTCAGTACTTC. Protein: CASSPGSRGIQYF.

As for this clonotype: Just one base apart from a much larger clone, this may be a read error. This rearrangement joins TRBV5-1 to TRBJ2-1; TRBD2 matches 8 bases. The CDR3 has 15 residues. Per the germline V gene, CDR1 is SGHRS and CDR2 is YFSETQ. CDR3 nucleotide sequence: TGCGCCAGCAGCTTGGAAGCGGGGGAGGACAATGGGCAGTTCTTC. Translation: CASSLEAGEDNGQFF. The whole variable domain, remainder taken from reference TRBV5-1 and TRBJ2-1, is KAGVTQTPRYLIKTRGQQVTLSCSPISGHRSVSWYQQTPGQGLQFLFEYFSETQRNKGNFPGRFSGRQFSNSRSEMNVSTLELGDSALYLCASSLEAGEDNGQFFGPGTRLTVL.

Turning to this clonotype: A much larger clone lies a single base off, so this may be a read error. The rearrangement uses TRBV7-2 and TRBJ2-3, with 8 bases matching TRBD2. The CDR3 spans 14 residues. Germline CDR1 and CDR2: SGHTA and FQGNSA. The CDR3, as DNA: TGTGCCCGCAGGACCGAGCGGGGGCCAGATACGCAGTATTTT. It translates to CARRTERGPDTQYF. Full variable domain (remainder filled in from reference TRBV7-2 and TRBJ2-3): GAGVSQSPSNKVTEKGKDVELRCDPISGHTALYWYRQSLGQGLEFLIYFQGNSAPDKSGLPSDRFSAERTGGSVSTLTIQRTQQEDSAVYLCARRTERGPDTQYFGPGTRLTVL.

This clonotype appeared a few times. The V gene is TRBV7-2, the J gene TRBJ2-1, with D maybe TRBD2 (6 bases). V was trimmed by 5 bases and J by 12 bases, leaving 20 bases between them. The V gene's germline CDR1 is SGHTA and CDR2 FQGNSA. This CDR3 comprises 14 residues. The CDR3 region has the DNA TGTGCCAGCAGCCCCTCTTTGCTGGCGGGGCTGCAGTTCTTC. It specifies CASSPSLLAGLQFF.